This entry lists 28 T cell receptor beta chains sequenced from one sample in a study of cytomegalovirus exposure and HLA in healthy donors. Clones were read by immunoSEQ multiplex PCR, and TCRdb kept only the in-frame ones, dropping some. The table has roughly 60,000 clones, about 96% seen once; the top ten hold less than 1.5%. Sequencing input: PBMCs. These receptor sequences come from a woman between 18 and 29 years old in good health and CMV-seronegative.

The V call is TRBV30, the J call TRBJ2-7, with D possibly matching TRBD2 (7 bases). Trimming left V 4 bases short and J 7 bases short, with 29 bases between. The CDR3 contains 17 residues. Germline loops: CDR1 GTSNPN, CDR2 SVGIG (reference sequence). Here the CDR3 DNA reads TGTGCCTGGACCAAACGGGGGCGTGCGGGACTGGGGGGGGAGCAGTACTTC. It encodes CAWTKRGRAGLGGEQYF.

The gene calls are TRBV2 and TRBJ1-5, with TRBD1 identical over 7 bases. Germline V gene sequence: CDR1 SNHLY, CDR2 FYNNEI. The trim removed 4 bases at V and 2 bases at J, leaving 8 bases unmatched. The CDR3 length is 16 residues. The CDR3 is CASSGQGGGGNQPQHF. The CDR3 DNA reads TGTGCCAGCAGTGGACAGGGCGGGGGGGGCAATCAGCCCCAGCATTTT.

The chain couples TRBV7-2 to TRBJ2-2, with TRBD2 as a possible D gene (5 bases). The V end lost 5 bases, the J end lost 7 bases, and 20 bases lay between the germline ends. The CDR3 length is 16 residues. The germline V gene has CDR1 SGHTA and CDR2 FQGNSA. The CDR3 sequence is CASSPRFFSEGGELFF. In DNA form, the CDR3 reads TGTGCCAGCAGCCCACGGTTCTTTAGCGAAGGCGGGGAGCTGTTTTTT.

J is TRBJ2-5 and V is TRBV7-7, with D maybe TRBD2 (7 bases). The CDR3 totals 15 residues. V lost 5 bases to trimming and J lost 3 bases, with 16 bases between them. Germline CDR1 SSHAT, CDR2 FNYEAQ (reference sequence). CDR3 nucleotides: TGTGCCAGCAGCCCATGGGGGGGGGCCGAAGAGACCCAGTACTTC. It specifies CASSPWGGAEETQYF.

V gene TRBV9 combines with J gene TRBJ1-4, with D tentatively TRBD1 (5 bases). CDR3 length: 14 residues. Germline-derived CDR1 and CDR2 are SGDLS and YYNGEE. Trimming removed 0 bases from V and 4 bases from J, with 7 bases in between. The CDR3 DNA follows: TGTGCCAGCAGCGTAGGGGGCCTTAATGAAAAACTGTTTTTT. This codes for CASSVGGLNEKLFF.

The rearrangement joins TRBV2 to TRBJ1-2; tentative D call: TRBD1 (5 bases). The V and J ends lost 1 base and 4 bases respectively, with 7 bases between them. Germline V gene lookup returns CDR1 SNHLY and CDR2 FYNNEI. This CDR3 is 13 amino acids long. In nucleotides, the CDR3 is TGTGCCAGCAGTGAAGGGCAGGGCTATGGCTACACCTTC. The encoded protein is CASSEGQGYGYTF. Filled out from reference TRBV2 and TRBJ1-2, the complete variable domain reads EPEVTQTPSHQVTQMGQEVILRCVPISNHLYFYWYRQILGQKVEFLVSFYNNEISEKSEIFDDQFSVERPDGSNFTLKIRSTKLEDSAMYFCASSEGQGYGYTFGSGTRLTVV.

The rearrangement uses TRBV9 and TRBJ2-2, with 8 bases aligning to TRBD2. The CDR3 covers 17 residues. CDR1 SGDLS and CDR2 YYNGEE come from the germline V gene. The ends lost 0 bases at V and 2 bases at J; junction bases unmatched: 6. The CDR3 sequence is CASSVGSGGINTGELFF. The CDR3 coding sequence is TGTGCCAGCAGCGTAGGGTCGGGGGGGATTAACACCGGGGAGCTGTTTTTT.

This rearrangement joins TRBV29-1 to TRBJ1-2; 9 bases map to TRBD1. Per germline, CDR1 SQVTM and CDR2 ANQGSEA. This CDR3 comprises 13 residues. V gave up 7 bases and J gave up 0 bases; unmatched junction bases: 3. The CDR3 sequence: CSAGQGPNYGYTF. CDR3 sequence (DNA): TGCAGCGCCGGACAGGGGCCTAACTATGGCTACACCTTC.

V usage is TRBV6-5 and J usage is TRBJ1-2, with 7 bases matching TRBD1. CDR3 length: 13 amino acids. Trimming cost V 6 bases and J 5 bases; bases outside gene matches: 6. Germline CDR1 MNHEY, CDR2 SVGAGI. CDR3 region: CASSRDSFYGYTF. The CDR3 DNA is TGTGCCAGCAGCCGGGACAGCTTTTATGGCTACACCTTC.

The chain links TRBV4-2 to TRBJ1-4; D unresolved. The germline V gene has CDR1 LGHNA and CDR2 YNFKEQ. The CDR3 consists of 12 residues. V gave up 1 base and J gave up 5 bases, with 2 bases separating them. The CDR3: CASSQVNEKLFF. The CDR3 DNA reads TGTGCCAGCAGCCAAGTAAATGAAAAACTGTTTTTT.

The chain has TRBV11-3 and TRBJ2-7; the D gene is possibly TRBD1 (5 bases). CDR1 is SGHNT, CDR2 YENEEA, per germline. V was pared by 0 bases and J by 3 bases, with 9 bases between. The CDR3 contains 14 residues. CDR3 loop: CASSLDGQGYEQYF. CDR3 nucleotides: TGTGCCAGCAGCTTAGATGGCCAGGGCTACGAGCAGTACTTC.

The chain combines TRBV7-9 with TRBJ1-2, with D perhaps matching TRBD1 (6 bases). V was shortened by 3 bases and J by 2 bases, with 10 bases between the two germline ends. CDR1 is SEHNR, CDR2 FQNEAQ, per germline (reference sequence). The CDR3 consists of 14 residues. DNA of the CDR3: TGTGCCAGCAGCTTCCGGACAGCAAACTATGGCTACACCTTC. Translated, it gives CASSFRTANYGYTF.

This chain joins TRBV6-1 and TRBJ2-4; TRBD1 matches 10 bases. Germline-derived CDR1 and CDR2 are MNHNS and SASEGT. CDR3 length equals 16 residues. Germline trimming cut 4 bases from V and 6 bases from J; bases unmatched to any gene: 9. The CDR3 sequence: CASSGTGGVNGNIQYF. CDR3 in DNA: TGTGCCAGCAGTGGGACAGGGGGGGTAAACGGAAACATTCAGTACTTC.

This chain links TRBV4-3 with TRBJ2-3; TRBD1 is a possible D gene (6 bases). V was clipped by 3 bases and J by 2 bases, with 30 bases between them. CDR3 length: 21 amino acids. Germline CDR1 is LGHNA and CDR2 is YSLEER. The CDR3: CASSHSLPNGRGQPPTDTQYF. DNA for the CDR3: TGCGCCAGCAGCCATTCTCTCCCCAACGGCAGGGGCCAACCCCCCACAGATACGCAGTATTTT.

The chain couples TRBV2 to TRBJ2-1, with TRBD1 as a possible D gene (6 bases). Trimming stripped 10 bases from V and 0 bases from J, with 16 bases between. CDR1 and CDR2 from the germline V gene are SNHLY and FYNNEI. The CDR3 sequence is 15 residues long. The CDR3 loop is CATRQETLSYNEQFF. CDR3 nucleotides: TGTGCCACCAGACAGGAAACCCTCTCCTACAATGAGCAGTTCTTC.

The V call is TRBV25-1, the J call TRBJ1-1, with TRBD1 as a possible D gene (5 bases). The germline gives CDR1 MGHDK, CDR2 SYGVNS. CDR3 size: 13 residues. V shed 6 bases and J shed 7 bases, with 15 bases lying between them. The CDR3 sequence: CASSLPGGVEAFF. CDR3 bases: TGTGCCAGCAGCCTACCCGGAGGGGTTGAAGCTTTCTTT.

This chain connects TRBV9 to TRBJ2-6; a possible D gene is TRBD2 (6 bases). V lost 2 bases to trimming and J lost 2 bases, with 20 bases between them. The CDR3 has 19 residues. Germline V lookup: CDR1 SGDLS, CDR2 YYNGEE. The CDR3 loop is CASSVAPRTGEAGANVLTF. CDR3 nucleotide sequence: TGTGCCAGCAGCGTGGCACCCCGCACGGGGGAGGCTGGGGCCAACGTCCTGACTTTC.

This chain links TRBV5-8 with TRBJ2-5; the D gene is possibly TRBD1 (6 bases). The CDR3 has 15 amino acids. The germline CDR1 and CDR2 sequences are SGHTS and YDEGEE. V lost 0 bases, J lost 5 bases, and 14 bases lay in between. As DNA, the CDR3 is TGTGCCAGCAGCTTGGGGACCCACAGGGTTGAGACCCAGTACTTC. Its translation is CASSLGTHRVETQYF.

J is TRBJ1-2 and V is TRBV7-9, with TRBD1 matching 8 bases. This CDR3 comprises 13 residues. Germline CDR1 reads SEHNR; CDR2 reads FQNEAQ (reference sequence). V was pared by 6 bases and J by 3 bases, with 3 bases of the junction left unmatched. The CDR3 protein is CASSQGAYYGYTF. The CDR3 DNA is TGTGCCAGCAGTCAGGGGGCCTACTATGGCTACACCTTC.

V and J are TRBV18 and TRBJ2-7, with D tentatively TRBD1 (6 bases). The V and J ends lost 2 bases and 6 bases respectively, with 17 bases between them. Germline V lookup: CDR1 KGHSH, CDR2 LQKENI. This CDR3 spans 15 amino acids. CDR3 nucleotide sequence: TGTGCCAGCTCACCAGTCGACAGGCACAGCGGCGAGCAGTACTTC. Translating it yields CASSPVDRHSGEQYF.

The chain couples TRBV2 to TRBJ2-7; 8 nucleotides line up with TRBD2. This CDR3 region has 12 residues. Germline lookup yields CDR1 SNHLY and CDR2 FYNNEI. Trimming cost V 6 bases and J 12 bases; bases outside gene matches: 10. CDR3 sequence reads: CASRPGGGEGYF. The CDR3 DNA follows: TGTGCCAGCAGGCCCGGGGGGGGCGAGGGGTACTTC.

The CDR3 sequence is CASSPGTTYGYTF. The CDR3 coding sequence is TGTGCCAGTAGCCCCGGGACAACCTATGGCTACACCTTC. The chain couples TRBV19 to TRBJ1-2; tentative D call: TRBD1 (6 bases). The CDR3 length is 13 residues. Per germline, CDR1 LNHDA and CDR2 SQIVND (reference sequence). The V gene lost 6 bases and the J gene lost 4 bases, with 12 bases spanning the gap. Full variable domain (rest looked up from reference TRBV19 and TRBJ1-2): DGGITQSPKYLFRKEGQNVTLSCEQNLNHDAMYWYRQDPGQGLRLIYYSQIVNDFQKGDIAEGYSVSREKKESFPLTVTSAQKNPTAFYLCASSPGTTYGYTFGSGTRLTVV.

The chain links TRBV7-6 to TRBJ2-2; TRBD1 agrees at 7 bases. Trimming removed 5 bases from V and 4 bases from J; junction bases left unmatched: 13. The germline gives CDR1 SGHVS, CDR2 FNYEAQ. The CDR3 runs 17 residues. The CDR3 DNA follows: TGTGCCAGCAGCCCAGAGGTGGTCAGGGGGATCACCGGGGAGCTGTTTTTT. It yields the protein CASSPEVVRGITGELFF.

The chain is built from TRBV4-2 and TRBJ2-1; TRBD2 is a possible D gene (6 bases). Per germline, CDR1 LGHNA and CDR2 YNFKEQ. Trimming took off 4 bases at V and 6 bases at J, with 13 bases between the two ends. The CDR3 has 14 amino acids. CDR3 amino acids: CASSRPGEGNEQFF. In nucleotides, the CDR3 is TGTGCCAGCAGCCGGCCGGGAGAGGGCAATGAGCAGTTCTTC.

V and J are TRBV5-4 and TRBJ2-1; 15 bases agree with TRBD2. Trimming removed 1 base from V and 12 bases from J; junction bases left unmatched: 8. Per germline, CDR1 SGHNT and CDR2 YYREEE (reference sequence). This CDR3 comprises 16 residues. The CDR3 region is CASSLRTSGRADRQFF. The CDR3 DNA reads as TGTGCCAGCAGCTTGAGGACTAGCGGGAGGGCCGACCGGCAGTTCTTC.

The J gene is TRBJ2-5, the V gene TRBV4-3; 8 nucleotides agree with TRBD1. The CDR3 is made up of 15 amino acids. V dropped 4 bases and J dropped 5; count of bases not matched to a gene: 9. CDR1 and CDR2 from the germline V gene are LGHNA and YSLEER. CDR3 residues: CASSPRAGGGETQYF. Here the CDR3 DNA reads TGCGCCAGCAGCCCAAGAGCAGGGGGCGGTGAGACCCAGTACTTC.

The count of this clone is one. This chain links TRBV5-6 with TRBJ2-7; D gene ambiguous. Trimming removed 0 bases from V and 2 bases from J, with 6 bases in between. Germline V gives CDR1 SGHDT, CDR2 YYEEEE. The CDR3 contains 13 residues. This chain's CDR3 is CASSLEQTYEQYF. The CDR3 nucleotides read TGTGCCAGCAGCTTGGAACAGACCTACGAGCAGTACTTC.

J is TRBJ2-7 and V is TRBV20-1, with D perhaps matching TRBD2 (6 bases). The ends were cut back, 2 bases at V and 6 bases at J, with 8 bases in the middle. Germline assignment: CDR1 DFQATT and CDR2 SNEGSKA (reference sequence). The CDR3 totals 11 residues. The CDR3 protein is CSARTGGEQYF. In DNA, the CDR3 is TGCAGTGCTAGAACCGGGGGCGAGCAGTACTTC.